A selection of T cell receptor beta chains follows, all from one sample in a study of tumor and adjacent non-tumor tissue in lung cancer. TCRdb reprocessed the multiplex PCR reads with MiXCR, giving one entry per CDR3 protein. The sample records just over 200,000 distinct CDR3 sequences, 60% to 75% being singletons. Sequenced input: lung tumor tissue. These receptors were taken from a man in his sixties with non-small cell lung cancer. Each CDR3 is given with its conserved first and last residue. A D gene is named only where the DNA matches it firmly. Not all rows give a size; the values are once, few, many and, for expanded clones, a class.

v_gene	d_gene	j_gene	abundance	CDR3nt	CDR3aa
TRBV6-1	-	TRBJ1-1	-	TGTGCCAGCAGTTGGACCGGACGAAACAGTGAAGTTTTCTTT	CASSWTGRNSEVFF
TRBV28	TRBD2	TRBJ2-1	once	TGTGCCAGCAGTTCCCCCTCTAGCGGGGGCCACAATGAGCAGTTCTTC	CASSSPSSGGHNEQFF
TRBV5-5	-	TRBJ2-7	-	TGTGCCAGCAGCTCCTATGGCTCAGCCTACGAGCAATACTTC	CASSSYGSAYEQYF
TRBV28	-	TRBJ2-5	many	TGTGCCAGCAGTCAGTCCCCCTCGGGCGGAGAGACCCAGTACTTC	CASSQSPSGGETQYF
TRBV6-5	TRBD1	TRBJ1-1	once	TGTGTCAGCAGCCTACGGACAGGGGATTCTAAAGCTTTCTTT	CVSSLRTGDSKAFF
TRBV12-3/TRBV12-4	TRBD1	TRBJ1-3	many	TGTGCCAGCAGGAGACAGGGGAAAGCTGGAAACACCATATATTTT	CASRRQGKAGNTIYF
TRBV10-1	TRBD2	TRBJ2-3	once	TGCGTCAGCAGTGAGTCGCGGACTAGCGGGACGGGCACAGATACGCAGTATTTC	CVSSESRTSGTGTDTQYF
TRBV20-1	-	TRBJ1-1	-	TGCAGTGCTAGATCGCAAGGGAACACCGAAGCTTCCTTT	CSARSQGNTEASF
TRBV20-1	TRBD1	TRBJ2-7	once	TGCAGTCAGGGGGACCTACAGGGGGCGATCCGCGAGCAGTACTTC	CSQGDLQGAIREQYF
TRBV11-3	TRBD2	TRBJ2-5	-	TGTGCCTGTAGCTTCGGGGGGGGGAGGCAAGAGACCCAGTACTTC	CACSFGGGRQETQYF
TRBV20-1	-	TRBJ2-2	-	TGCAGTGCTAGAGATGGGAGGAGGATGACCGGGGAGCTGTTATTT	CSARDGRRMTGELLF
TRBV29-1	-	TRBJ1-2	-	TGCAGCGCACTCGTAACCCGGGACATCGTATTCAATAACTATGGCTACACCTTC	CSALVTRDIVFNNYGYTF
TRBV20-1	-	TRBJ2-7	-	TGCAGTGCCCGGGGGCCTGGGGTCGAGCAGTGCTTC	CSARGPGVEQCF
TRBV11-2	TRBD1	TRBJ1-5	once	TGTGCCAGCAGCATCCGGGACAGGGGAATCAGTCAGCCCCGGCATTTT	CASSIRDRGISQPRHF
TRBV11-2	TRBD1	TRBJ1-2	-	TGTACCAGCAGCTTAGATCCAGGGGGACAGTTCAAAAAATATGACTATGGCTACACCTTC	CTSSLDPGGQFKKYDYGYTF
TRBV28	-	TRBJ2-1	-	TGTGCCAGCAGGGGACCATATTGCAGATTCAATGAGCAGTTCTTC	CASRGPYCRFNEQFF
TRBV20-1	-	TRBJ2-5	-	TGCAGTGTCCGAGGGGCTGTCCAAGAGACCCAGTACTTC	CSVRGAVQETQYF
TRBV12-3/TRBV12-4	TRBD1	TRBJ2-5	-	TGTGCCAGCAGACCATCGACAGGGCGCGAGACCCAGTACTTC	CASRPSTGRETQYF
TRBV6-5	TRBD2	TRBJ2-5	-	TGTGCCAGCAGTAACTCGAGTAGCGGGAAGGACGGAGAGACCCAGTACTTC	CASSNSSSGKDGETQYF
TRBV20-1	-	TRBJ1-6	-	TGCAGTGCTAACGAGCCATCGGGGATCGAGGCGCCCCTCCACTTT	CSANEPSGIEAPLHF
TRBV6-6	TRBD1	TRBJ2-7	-	TGTGCCAGCAATTACTTGGCAGGGGGTACCTACGAGCAGTACTTC	CASNYLAGGTYEQYF
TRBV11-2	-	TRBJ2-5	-	TGTGCCAGCAGTTCCAGGATGGGGGGGCCAAAGGAGACCCAGTACTTC	CASSSRMGGPKETQYF
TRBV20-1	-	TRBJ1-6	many	TGCAGTGCTAGAGAAAGGACACGGTATAATTCACCCCTCCACTTT	CSARERTRYNSPLHF
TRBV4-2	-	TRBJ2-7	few	TGTGCCAGCAGCCAAGACCGCGGGGTTTACGAGCAGTACTTC	CASSQDRGVYEQYF
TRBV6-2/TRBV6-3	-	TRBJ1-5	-	TGTGCCACTCATAGGGGACGAGATCCCCAGCATTTT	CATHRGRDPQHF
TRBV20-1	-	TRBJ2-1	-	TGCAGTGCCGACAACCATCTCGCGGGAACCTACAATGAGCAGTTCTTC	CSADNHLAGTYNEQFF